These 13 T cell receptor beta chains were all obtained from the same sample, sequenced in a study of cytomegalovirus exposure and HLA in healthy donors. PCR amplification relied on 60 Vbeta primers (plus 13 Jbeta primers). Clones were read by immunoSEQ multiplex PCR, and TCRdb kept only the in-frame ones, dropping some. There are 150,000 to 200,000 clones in the sample; roughly four fifths occur only once, and approximately 2% lies in the top ten. The sample consisted of PBMCs. These receptors were obtained from a man aged 18 to 30 in good health and CMV-seronegative.

J is TRBJ2-5 and V is TRBV11-3, with 10 bases fitting TRBD2. Germline-derived CDR1 and CDR2 are SGHNT and YENEEA. Losses at the gene ends were 5 bases for V and 1 base for J; bases not matched to a gene: 7. There are 16 residues in the CDR3. This CDR3 reads CASSLRTSGPQETQYF. CDR3 DNA sequence: TGTGCCAGCAGCCTAAGGACTAGCGGTCCCCAAGAGACCCAGTACTTC. Supplemented by reference TRBV11-3 and TRBJ2-5, the full variable domain reads EAGVVQSPRYKIIEKKQPVAFWCNPISGHNTLYWYLQNLGQGPELLIRYENEEAVDDSQLPKDRFSAERLKGVDSTLKIQPAELGDSAVYLCASSLRTSGPQETQYFGPGTRLLVL.

This clone was counted only a few times. The chain couples TRBV28 to TRBJ2-3; the match to TRBD2 covers 8 bases. The germline gives CDR1 MDHEN, CDR2 SYDVKM. V gave up 2 bases and J gave up 2 bases; unmatched junction bases: 9. The CDR3 runs to 17 residues. CDR3 sequence: CASSLPLSGSTTDTQYF. DNA for the CDR3: TGTGCCAGCAGTTTACCCCTGAGCGGGAGTACCACAGATACGCAGTATTTT.

The chain uses TRBV4-3 and TRBJ2-1; 9 bases line up with TRBD2. CDR3 size: 15 residues. Germline assignment: CDR1 LGHNA and CDR2 YSLEER. V was clipped by 0 bases and J by 9 bases; unmatched bases: 6. DNA for the CDR3: TGCGCCAGCAGCCAAGAGGGCGGGAGGGCACGTGAGCAGTTCTTC. Protein: CASSQEGGRAREQFF.

The chain uses TRBV19 and TRBJ2-5; TRBD1 matches 8 bases. This CDR3 region has 14 residues. The germline CDR1 and CDR2 sequences are LNHDA and SQIVND (reference sequence). Losses at the gene ends were 3 bases for V and 5 bases for J; bases not matched to a gene: 5. CDR3: CASSIDRGSETQYF. CDR3 bases: TGTGCCAGTAGTATTGACAGGGGATCGGAGACCCAGTACTTC.

This clone showed up just once. V is TRBV7-3 and J is TRBJ2-1; 9 bases match TRBD1. The length of the CDR3 is 15 residues. V trimming: 5 bases; J trimming: 6 bases; junction bases outside the gene matches: 8. Germline CDR1 SGHTA, CDR2 FQGTGA. This CDR3 is CASSPPGQGFNEQFF. CDR3 DNA sequence: TGTGCCAGCAGCCCACCGGGACAGGGCTTCAATGAGCAGTTCTTC. The full variable domain, with the rest looked up from reference TRBV7-3 and TRBJ2-1, is GAGVSQTPSNKVTEKGKYVELRCDPISGHTALYWYRQSLGQGPEFLIYFQGTGAADDSGLPNDRFFAVRPEGSVSTLKIQRTERGDSAVYLCASSPPGQGFNEQFFGPGTRLTVL.

The rearrangement uses TRBV27 and TRBJ1-1; 8 positions agree with TRBD1. Germline CDR1 reads MNHEY; CDR2 reads SMNVEV (reference sequence). The trim removed 7 bases at V and 1 base at J, leaving 5 bases unmatched. This CDR3 region has 14 residues. The CDR3 loop is CASISGTGNTEAFF. The CDR3 bases are TGTGCCAGCATATCCGGGACAGGGAACACTGAAGCTTTCTTT.

V usage is TRBV4-2 and J usage is TRBJ2-7; D is ambiguous. V shed 4 bases and J shed 0 bases, with 10 bases lying between them. The CDR3 is 14 amino acids. CDR1 LGHNA and CDR2 YNFKEQ come from the germline V gene. The CDR3, as DNA: TGTGCCAGCAGCCGGAGCGCCGACTCCTACGAGCAGTACTTC. Its protein product is CASSRSADSYEQYF.

The chain couples TRBV5-6 to TRBJ2-7; 10 nucleotides match TRBD1. CDR1 and CDR2 from the germline V gene are SGHDT and YYEEEE. Trimming removed 2 bases from V and 2 bases from J; junction bases left unmatched: 1. This CDR3 spans 14 amino acids. CDR3 amino acids: CASSFGTGAYEQYF. The DNA of the CDR3 is TGTGCCAGCAGCTTCGGGACAGGGGCCTACGAGCAGTACTTC.

J is TRBJ1-1 and V is TRBV21-1; whether TRBD1, the table's D call, matches the DNA was not checked. TRBV21-1 corresponds to a pseudogene. CDR3 length: 14 residues. The CDR3, as DNA: TGTGCCAGCAGCAAGTCACAGGGTCGAACTGAAGCTTTCTTT. The encoded protein is CASSKSQGRTEAFF.

J is TRBJ1-3 and V is TRBV7-9, with unresolved D. Germline V gives CDR1 SEHNR, CDR2 FQNEAQ (reference sequence). This CDR3 spans 16 amino acids. V was trimmed by 2 bases and J by 0 bases, leaving 11 bases between them. CDR3 nucleotides: TGTGCCAGCAGCTTAAGCCCTGCGGACTCTGGAAACACCATATATTTT. The encoded protein is CASSLSPADSGNTIYF.

The V call is TRBV14, the J call TRBJ2-5, with 7 bases lining up with TRBD1. In germline, CDR1 is SGHDN, CDR2 FVKESK. With V trimmed by 1 base and J by 4 bases, 15 bases remained unmatched. The CDR3 extends over 18 amino acids. The CDR3 spells CASSQGGIVRGLRETQYF. The CDR3 coding sequence is TGTGCCAGCAGCCAAGGGGGAATTGTAAGGGGGCTCCGAGAGACCCAGTACTTC.

This chain links TRBV28 with TRBJ2-1, with TRBD2 matching over 10 bases. Trimming cost V 5 bases and J 5 bases; bases outside gene matches: 9. CDR3 size: 16 residues. Germline V gene lookup returns CDR1 MDHEN and CDR2 SYDVKM. The CDR3: CASSQGTSEPHNEQFF. The CDR3 nucleotides read TGTGCCAGCAGTCAAGGGACTAGCGAGCCGCACAATGAGCAGTTCTTC.

This clone appeared a single time. This rearrangement joins TRBV6-5 to TRBJ2-1; possible D gene TRBD1, 5 bases. The CDR3 covers 14 residues. Trimming cost V 2 bases and J 0 bases, with 5 bases left between them. Per the germline V gene, CDR1 is MNHEY and CDR2 is SVGAGI. The CDR3 protein is CASSYRGSYNEQFF. The CDR3 DNA sequence: TGTGCCAGCAGTTACAGGGGCTCCTACAATGAGCAGTTCTTC.